The next 17 T cell receptor beta chains were all read from a single sample in a study of OX40 agonist ivuxolimab in advanced cancers. Generated by immunoSEQ multiplex PCR, the TCRdb table keeps only in-frame clones and is missing some. The repertoire has approximately 64,000 clones, approximately 90% of them found once; the top ten carry under 3.5%. This specimen consisted of CD4+ or CD8+ T cells sorted from blood, obtained in a trial of the OX40 agonist ivuxolimab. These receptors were obtained from an adult with an advanced solid tumor such as melanoma, head and neck, liver or kidney cancer.

This clone was seen a few times. The chain has TRBV7-2 and TRBJ2-7; 8 nucleotides line up with TRBD1. The CDR3 sequence is 14 residues long. The V gene end was trimmed by 5 bases and the J gene end by 5 bases; junction bases not matched to a gene: 8. Germline V lookup: CDR1 SGHTA, CDR2 FQGNSA. The CDR3 sequence is CASSLRDRSHEQYF. Here the CDR3 DNA reads TGTGCCAGCAGCCTCAGGGACAGGTCCCACGAGCAGTACTTC.

The V call is TRBV11-2, the J call TRBJ2-7; D is uncertain. This CDR3 region has 15 residues. The germline V gene encodes CDR1 SGHAT and CDR2 FQNNGV. V lost 0 bases and J 5 bases, leaving 14 bases between the germline ends. CDR3 sequence reads: CASSLDFPSWNEQYF. The CDR3 coding sequence is TGTGCCAGCAGCTTAGACTTCCCGAGCTGGAACGAGCAGTACTTC.

The rearrangement joins TRBV5-1 to TRBJ1-1; possible D gene TRBD1, 6 bases. V lost 4 bases and J 7 bases, leaving 14 bases between the germline ends. CDR3 length: 13 amino acids. The germline V gene has CDR1 SGHRS and CDR2 YFSETQ. In DNA form, the CDR3 reads TGCGCCAGCAGCCTGACGACAGGTCTTGAAGCTTTCTTT. Amino acid sequence: CASSLTTGLEAFF.

The chain uses TRBV30 and TRBJ1-2; weak D call: TRBD1 (5 bases). Germline V gene data show CDR1 as GTSNPN and CDR2 as SVGIG (reference sequence). Trimming removed 0 bases at V and 7 bases at J, with 15 bases between. The CDR3 loop spans 14 amino acids. CDR3 nucleotide sequence: TGTGCCTGGAGTGTTCTAGGGGTTGGAACTGGCTACACCTTC. Amino acids: CAWSVLGVGTGYTF.

V is TRBV14 and J is TRBJ2-3, with D possibly being TRBD1 (6 bases). V was clipped by 3 bases and J by 6 bases, with 19 bases between them. CDR1 SGHDN and CDR2 FVKESK come from the germline V gene. CDR3 length equals 16 residues. CDR3 bases: TGTGCCAGCAGCCATAGGGACACCTGGGTCGGGGATACGCAGTATTTT. This translates into CASSHRDTWVGDTQYF.

This clone is a singleton in its sample. The V and J genes are TRBV7-9 and TRBJ1-2; 7 bases are a match to TRBD1. This CDR3 has 15 residues. From germline, CDR1 is SEHNR and CDR2 FQNEAQ (reference sequence). After removal of 5 bases from V and 0 bases from J, the junction contained 6 bases not matched to a gene. Here the CDR3 DNA reads TGTGCCAGCAGCCAATGGGGACAGTCTAACTATGGCTACACCTTC. It codes for CASSQWGQSNYGYTF.

This chain connects TRBV2 to TRBJ1-1, with a tentative D call TRBD1 (6 bases). This CDR3 comprises 12 residues. Germline assignment: CDR1 SNHLY and CDR2 FYNNEI. The ends were cut back, 6 bases at V and 5 bases at J, with 10 bases in the middle. CDR3 protein: CASSAGVTEAFF. CDR3 in DNA: TGTGCCAGCAGCGCAGGGGTTACTGAAGCTTTCTTT.

V gene TRBV27 combines with J gene TRBJ2-7; 8 bases map to TRBD1. Per the germline V gene, CDR1 is MNHEY and CDR2 is SMNVEV (reference sequence). The CDR3 consists of 12 residues. With 5 bases clipped from V and 5 bases from J, the junction kept 2 bases outside the gene matches. The CDR3: CASSRQGNEQYF. The CDR3 DNA is TGTGCCAGCAGTCGACAGGGGAACGAGCAGTACTTC.

The genes are TRBV9 and TRBJ2-2, with 15 bases aligning to TRBD2. The germline V gene encodes CDR1 SGDLS and CDR2 YYNGEE. V trimming: 3 bases; J trimming: 0 bases; junction bases outside the gene matches: 6. The CDR3 runs to 19 residues. CDR3 loop: CASSAGLAGGRPNTGELFF. DNA for the CDR3: TGTGCCAGCAGCGCTGGACTAGCGGGAGGGCGACCGAACACCGGGGAGCTGTTTTTT.

The J gene is TRBJ2-5, the V gene TRBV7-3; 7 nucleotides line up with TRBD1. Trimming cost V 5 bases and J 4 bases; bases outside gene matches: 7. This CDR3 has 14 residues. Germline V lookup: CDR1 SGHTA, CDR2 FQGTGA. The CDR3 nucleotides read TGTGCCAGCAGCATACAGGGGTGGGCAGAGACCCAGTACTTC. Protein sequence: CASSIQGWAETQYF.

This clone was recorded once. This chain uses TRBV28 with TRBJ1-1, with TRBD1 identical over 7 bases. The CDR3 runs 16 residues. V was pared by 6 bases and J by 0 bases, with 10 bases of the junction left unmatched. Per the germline V gene, CDR1 is MDHEN and CDR2 is SYDVKM. CDR3 sequence: CASSLQDRYLNTEAFF. CDR3 DNA: TGTGCCAGCAGCCTCCAGGACAGGTATCTGAACACTGAAGCTTTCTTT.

V gene TRBV29-1 combines with J gene TRBJ2-1; D is perhaps TRBD1 or TRBD2 (5 bases each). V lost 7 bases, J lost 3 bases, and 13 bases lay in between. Germline CDR1 and CDR2: SQVTM and ANQGSEA. CDR3 length: 13 residues. The chain's CDR3 is CSASGTGYNEQFF. The CDR3 region has the DNA TGCAGCGCGTCGGGGACGGGCTACAATGAGCAGTTCTTC.

The J gene is TRBJ2-7, the V gene TRBV2, with D maybe TRBD1 (6 bases). Trimming took 6 bases from V and 2 from J, leaving 14 bases between them. The CDR3 contains 14 residues. Germline loops: CDR1 SNHLY, CDR2 FYNNEI. The DNA for the CDR3 is TGTGCCAGCAGGCCTCAGGGGACCCCCTACGAGCAGTACTTC. This codes for CASRPQGTPYEQYF.

J is TRBJ1-1 and V is TRBV7-8; D perhaps matches TRBD1 (5 bases). This CDR3 has 14 amino acids. Germline V gene data show CDR1 as SGHVS and CDR2 as FQNEAQ. The V and J ends lost 10 bases and 0 bases respectively, with 15 bases between them. The CDR3 region has the DNA TGTGCCACCAGGCAGGGCACCTTGAACACTGAAGCTTTCTTT. It yields the protein CATRQGTLNTEAFF.

The V and J genes are TRBV5-1 and TRBJ1-2, with TRBD1 identical over 9 bases. This CDR3 contains 17 residues. Trimming at V came to 4 bases and at J to 4 bases, leaving 14 bases not matched to a gene. The germline V gene has CDR1 SGHRS and CDR2 YFSETQ. Here the CDR3 reads CASSTGPGQGTIYGYTF. The CDR3 DNA sequence: TGCGCCAGCAGCACGGGCCCGGGACAGGGAACGATCTATGGCTACACCTTC.

V gene TRBV27 combines with J gene TRBJ1-5; D may be TRBD1 (5 bases). The CDR3 has 15 residues. Looked up from germline, CDR1 is MNHEY and CDR2 is SMNVEV (reference sequence). Trimming took 3 bases from V and 0 from J, leaving 9 bases between them. The CDR3, as DNA: TGTGCCAGCAGTTTCTCCAGGGCTAGCAATCAGCCCCAGCATTTT. Protein: CASSFSRASNQPQHF.

The V call is TRBV19, the J call TRBJ1-5; D is uncertain. This CDR3 spans 12 amino acids. V was cut by 7 bases and J by 6 bases, with 10 bases left in between. CDR1 LNHDA and CDR2 SQIVND come from the germline V gene (reference sequence). The CDR3: CASTQDRQPQHF. In DNA form, the CDR3 reads TGTGCCAGTACCCAGGATCGTCAGCCCCAGCATTTT.